This entry concerns a single T cell receptor beta chain. Its antigen is not known. The source of the sample is a study of OX40 agonist ivuxolimab in advanced cancers. About the study: At about 82% male, the cohort had a mean age of approximately 60 years, ranging from about 23 to 79.

Unmatched junction bases numbered 6, after V lost 2 bases and J lost 4 bases. CDR3 size: 16 residues. The germline V gene has CDR1 SGHDN and CDR2 FVKESK. TCRdb keeps only in-frame clones here, not all; method: immunoSEQ multiplex PCR. The table has tens of thousands of clones, around 85% seen once. Whole-study findings and limits: The 0.1-3.0 mg/kg partial responders had among the lowest clonal expansion. Circulating CD4+ and CD8+ T cells showed clonal expansion by week 6 at 0.1 to 3.0 mg/kg. Normalized T-cell clonal expansion was also low in a subset of nonresponders.

Specimen: CD4+ or CD8+ T cells sorted from blood, collected in a trial of the OX40 agonist ivuxolimab. The chain has TRBV14 and TRBJ2-1, with 9 bases fitting TRBD2. The TCR was taken from an adult with an advanced solid tumor such as melanoma, head and neck, liver or kidney cancer. This CDR3 is CASSQIAGVSYNEQFF. CDR3 nucleotides: TGTGCCAGCAGCCAAATAGCGGGAGTAAGTTACAATGAGCAGTTCTTC.